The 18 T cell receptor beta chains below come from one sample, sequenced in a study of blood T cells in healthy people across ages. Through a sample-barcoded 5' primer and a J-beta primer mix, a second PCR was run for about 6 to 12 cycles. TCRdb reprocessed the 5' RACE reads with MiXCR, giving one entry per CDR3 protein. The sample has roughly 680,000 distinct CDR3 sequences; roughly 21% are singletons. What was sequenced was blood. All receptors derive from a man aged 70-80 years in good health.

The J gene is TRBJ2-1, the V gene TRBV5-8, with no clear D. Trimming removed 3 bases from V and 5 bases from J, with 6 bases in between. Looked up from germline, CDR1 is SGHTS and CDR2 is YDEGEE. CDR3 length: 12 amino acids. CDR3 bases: TGTGCCAGCAGCTCCCTCGACAATGAGCAGTTCTTC. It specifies CASSSLDNEQFF.

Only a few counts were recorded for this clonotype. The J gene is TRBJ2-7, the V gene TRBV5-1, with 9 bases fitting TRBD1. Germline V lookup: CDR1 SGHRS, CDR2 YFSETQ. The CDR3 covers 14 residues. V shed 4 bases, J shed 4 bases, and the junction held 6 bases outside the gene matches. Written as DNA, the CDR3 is TGCGCCAGCAGCATAGGGACAGGGTCTTACGAGCAGTACTTC. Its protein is CASSIGTGSYEQYF. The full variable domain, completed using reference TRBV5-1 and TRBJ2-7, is KAGVTQTPRYLIKTRGQQVTLSCSPISGHRSVSWYQQTPGQGLQFLFEYFSETQRNKGNFPGRFSGRQFSNSRSEMNVSTLELGDSALYLCASSIGTGSYEQYFGPGTRLTVT.

This CDR3 is CASRPLGLQETQYF. The CDR3 nucleotides read TGTGCCAGTAGACCTCTGGGGCTCCAAGAGACCCAGTACTTC. The chain links TRBV12-3 or TRBV12-4 to TRBJ2-5, with a tentative D call TRBD1 (5 bases). V was clipped by 9 bases and J by 1 base, with 15 bases between them. This CDR3 contains 14 residues.

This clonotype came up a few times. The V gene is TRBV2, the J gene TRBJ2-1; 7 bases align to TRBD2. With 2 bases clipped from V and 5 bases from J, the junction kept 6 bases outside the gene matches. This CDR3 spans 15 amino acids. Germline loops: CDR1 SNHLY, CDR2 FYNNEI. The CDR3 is CASSEHTSADNEQFF. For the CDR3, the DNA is TGTGCCAGCAGTGAACATACTAGCGCAGACAATGAGCAGTTCTTC.

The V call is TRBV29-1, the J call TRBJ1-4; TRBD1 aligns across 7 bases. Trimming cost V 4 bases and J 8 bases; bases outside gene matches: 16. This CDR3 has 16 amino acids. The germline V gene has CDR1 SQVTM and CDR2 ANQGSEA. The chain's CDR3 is CSVASLQGRGNEKLFF. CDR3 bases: TGCAGCGTTGCCTCACTACAGGGGCGAGGGAACGAAAAACTGTTTTTT.

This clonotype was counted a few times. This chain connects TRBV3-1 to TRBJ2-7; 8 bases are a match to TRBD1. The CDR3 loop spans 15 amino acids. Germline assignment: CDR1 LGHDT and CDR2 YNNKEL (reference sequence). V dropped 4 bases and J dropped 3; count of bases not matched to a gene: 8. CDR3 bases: TGTGCCAGCAGCCCAGGACAGGGCCCCTACTACGAGCAGTACTTC. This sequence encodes CASSPGQGPYYEQYF.

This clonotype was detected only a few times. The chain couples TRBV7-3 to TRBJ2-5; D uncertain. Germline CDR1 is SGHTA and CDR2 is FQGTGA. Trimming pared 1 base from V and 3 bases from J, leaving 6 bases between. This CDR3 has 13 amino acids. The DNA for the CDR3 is TGTGCCAGCAGCTTAAATCCGAAAGAGACCCAGTACTTC. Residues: CASSLNPKETQYF.

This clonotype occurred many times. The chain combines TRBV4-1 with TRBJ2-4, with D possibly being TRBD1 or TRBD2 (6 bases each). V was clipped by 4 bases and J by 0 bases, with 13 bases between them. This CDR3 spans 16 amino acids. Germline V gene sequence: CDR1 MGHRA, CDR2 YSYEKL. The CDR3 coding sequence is TGCGCCAGCAGCCGGCTAGGGGGGCTAGCCAAAAACATTCAGTACTTC. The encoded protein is CASSRLGGLAKNIQYF.

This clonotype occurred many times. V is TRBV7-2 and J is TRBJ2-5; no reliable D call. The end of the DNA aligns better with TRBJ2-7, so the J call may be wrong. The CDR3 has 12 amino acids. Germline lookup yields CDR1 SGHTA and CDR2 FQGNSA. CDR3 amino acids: CASSLEVGEQYF. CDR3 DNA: TGTGCCAGCAGCTTAGAGGTCGGCGAGCAGTACTTC.

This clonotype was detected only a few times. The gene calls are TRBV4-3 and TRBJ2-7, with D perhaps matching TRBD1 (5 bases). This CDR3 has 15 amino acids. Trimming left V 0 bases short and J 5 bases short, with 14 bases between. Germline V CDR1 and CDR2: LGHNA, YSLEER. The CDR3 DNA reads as TGCGCCAGCAGCCAAGATTCAGGGTACCCCAACGAGCAGTACTTC. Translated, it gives CASSQDSGYPNEQYF.

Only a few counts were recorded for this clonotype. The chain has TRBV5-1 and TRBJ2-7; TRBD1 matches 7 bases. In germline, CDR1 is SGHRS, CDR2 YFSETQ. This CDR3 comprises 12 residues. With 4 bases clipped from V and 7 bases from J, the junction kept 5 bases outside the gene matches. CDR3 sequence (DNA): TGCGCCAGCAGCATGGGACAGCCTGAGCAGTACTTC. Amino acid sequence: CASSMGQPEQYF.

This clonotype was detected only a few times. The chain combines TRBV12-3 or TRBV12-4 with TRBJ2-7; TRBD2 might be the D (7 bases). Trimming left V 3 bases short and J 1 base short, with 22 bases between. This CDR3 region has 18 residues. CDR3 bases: TGTGCCAGCAGTTTGGGGGCCGGGGGGCTAGCGGAATCCTACGAGCAGTACTTC. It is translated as CASSLGAGGLAESYEQYF.

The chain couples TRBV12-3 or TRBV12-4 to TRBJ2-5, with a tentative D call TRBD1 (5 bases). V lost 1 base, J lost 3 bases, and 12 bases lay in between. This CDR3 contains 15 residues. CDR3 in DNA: TGTGCCAGCAGTTTAGTGTCGGGCAGGGAAGAGACCCAGTACTTC. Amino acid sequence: CASSLVSGREETQYF.

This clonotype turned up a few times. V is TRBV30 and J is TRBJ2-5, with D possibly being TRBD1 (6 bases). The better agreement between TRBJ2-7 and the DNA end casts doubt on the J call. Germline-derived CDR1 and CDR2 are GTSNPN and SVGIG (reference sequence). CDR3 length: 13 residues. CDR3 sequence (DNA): TGTGCCTGGAGTCTGACAGGCCCCTACGAGCAGTACTTC. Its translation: CAWSLTGPYEQYF.

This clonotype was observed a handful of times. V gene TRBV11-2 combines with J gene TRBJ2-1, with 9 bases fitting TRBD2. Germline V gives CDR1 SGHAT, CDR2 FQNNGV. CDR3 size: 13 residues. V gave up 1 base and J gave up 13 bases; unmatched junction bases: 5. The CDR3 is CASSLVREGGQFF. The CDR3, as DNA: TGTGCCAGCAGCTTAGTGCGGGAGGGCGGTCAGTTCTTC.

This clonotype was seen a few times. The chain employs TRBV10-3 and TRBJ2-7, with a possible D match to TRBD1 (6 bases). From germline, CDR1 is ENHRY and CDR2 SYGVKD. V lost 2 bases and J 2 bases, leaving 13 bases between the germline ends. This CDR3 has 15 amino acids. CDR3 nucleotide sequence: TGTGCCATCAGTGAGGGGGCCGGGACAACCTACGAGCAGTACTTC. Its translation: CAISEGAGTTYEQYF.

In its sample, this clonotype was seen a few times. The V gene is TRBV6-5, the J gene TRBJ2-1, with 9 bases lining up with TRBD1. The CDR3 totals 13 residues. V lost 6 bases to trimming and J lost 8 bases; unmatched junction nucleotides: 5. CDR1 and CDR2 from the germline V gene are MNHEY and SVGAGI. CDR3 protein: CASSRGQGYEQFF. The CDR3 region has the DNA TGTGCCAGCAGCCGGGGACAGGGCTATGAGCAGTTCTTC.

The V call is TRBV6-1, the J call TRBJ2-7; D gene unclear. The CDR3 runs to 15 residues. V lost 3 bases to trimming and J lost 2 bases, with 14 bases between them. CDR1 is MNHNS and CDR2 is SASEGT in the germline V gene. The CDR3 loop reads CASSDEDAAAYEQYF. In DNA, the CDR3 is TGTGCCAGCAGTGACGAGGACGCGGCCGCCTACGAGCAGTACTTC.